The clone carrying this TCR beta chain was detected many times. Its antigen remains unidentified. Patients were all untreated before their thyroid surgery. The data originate from a study of metastatic and nonmetastatic thyroid tumors. Study summary: Repertoires from blood and tumor or nodule tissue of malignant and benign thyroid patients were compared.

Study results and caveats: Malignant tumors reportedly showed significantly higher TCR beta diversity than benign nodules in both blood and tumor.

Under the authors' procedure: Built for papillary thyroid cancer, a distant-metastasis classifier drew on CDR3 differences across clinicopathological groups. TCRdb re-called the PCR reads through MiXCR. The V and J calls follow TCRdb's processing rather than the paper's. The sample has over 20,000 clones, roughly 13% seen once; the top ten hold approximately 25%. The specimen sequenced was blood. This TCR was sampled from a female donor with papillary thyroid cancer or a benign thyroid nodule (not recorded which). Some clones in this sample may be carry-over from other donors' samples.

CDR3 sequence: CASSPRDLSPFTDTQYF. CDR3 in DNA: TGTGCCAGCTCACCAAGGGACCTATCACCTTTCACAGATACGCAGTATTTT. V is TRBV18 and J is TRBJ2-3; D is perhaps TRBD1 or TRBD2 (5 bases each). V gave up 2 bases and J gave up 2 bases, with 17 bases separating them. Germline loops: CDR1 KGHSH, CDR2 LQKENI. The length of the CDR3 is 17 residues.